This T cell receptor beta chain was captured in a study of control samples from healthy donors and cancer patients. Trimming removed 0 bases from V and 6 bases from J, with 17 bases in between. The V gene's germline CDR1 is SGHRS and CDR2 YFSETQ. There are 16 residues in the CDR3. The repertoire was sequenced with immunoSEQ multiplex PCR; TCRdb's copy has only in-frame clones and lacks some. The sample carries around 150,000 clones, 88% recorded once. This sequence originates from a man between 18 and 35 years old in good health. This sequence joins TRBV5-1 and TRBJ2-3; D perhaps matches TRBD1 (6 bases). The sequenced sample was blood. CDR3 DNA: TGCGCCAGCAGCTTGGAACAGGGTCTCGCCAGGGATACGCAGTATTTT. Translating it yields CASSLEQGLARDTQYF.